This T cell receptor (beta chain) was identified during a study of T cells after posttransplantation cyclophosphamide. Whole-study findings and limits: Tissue-infiltrating T cells from skin or gut overlapped little with blood T cells.

In the case of this clone: Its matching antigen is unknown.

This related bone marrow graft donor gave peripheral blood on the day of marrow donation. Some clones are missing from TCRdb's copy, which holds only in-frame ones; the method was immunoSEQ multiplex PCR. Of roughly 20,000 clones in the sample, approximately 98% are singletons; the top ten hold 0.1% to 0.15%. Germline V gene sequence: CDR1 SGHRS, CDR2 YFSETQ. The CDR3 is made up of 13 amino acids. With 2 bases clipped from V and 6 bases from J, the junction kept 2 bases outside the gene matches. Input material: naive CD8+ T cells sorted from PBMCs. The chain has TRBV5-1 and TRBJ1-2, with 9 bases fitting TRBD1. The sequence was collected from a man aged 35 to 55 in good health, CMV-negative, and a related stem cell transplant donor. This chain's CDR3 is CASSFGTGNGYTF. The CDR3 DNA sequence: TGCGCCAGCAGCTTCGGGACAGGGAATGGCTACACCTTC.